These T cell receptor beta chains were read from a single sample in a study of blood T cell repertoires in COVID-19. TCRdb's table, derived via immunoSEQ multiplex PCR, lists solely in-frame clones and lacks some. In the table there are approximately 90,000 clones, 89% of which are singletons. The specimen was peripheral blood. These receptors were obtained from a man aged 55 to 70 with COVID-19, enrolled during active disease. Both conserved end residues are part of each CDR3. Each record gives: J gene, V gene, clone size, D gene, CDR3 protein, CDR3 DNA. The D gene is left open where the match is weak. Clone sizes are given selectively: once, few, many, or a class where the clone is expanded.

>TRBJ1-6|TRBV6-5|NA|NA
CASSYSNGRPNSPLHF
TGTGCCAGCAGTTACTCGAATGGCAGGCCGAATTCACCCCTCCACTTT
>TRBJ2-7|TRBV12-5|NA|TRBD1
CASASGQEVNEQYF
TGTGCTAGTGCCTCGGGACAGGAGGTCAACGAGCAGTACTTC
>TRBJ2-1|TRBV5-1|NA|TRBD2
CASSPGTSGSYNEQFF
TGCGCCAGCAGCCCAGGGACTAGCGGCTCCTACAATGAGCAGTTCTTC
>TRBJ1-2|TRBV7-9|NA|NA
CASSLGSGTNYGYTF
TGTGCCAGCAGCTTAGGATCGGGGACTAACTATGGCTACACCTTC
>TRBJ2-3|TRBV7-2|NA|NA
CASSIRTPGSTDTQYF
TGTGCCAGCAGTATCCGGACTCCCGGTAGCACAGATACGCAGTATTTT
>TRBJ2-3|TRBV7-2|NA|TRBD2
CASSLARTLAGGPDTQYF
TGTGCCAGCAGCTTAGCCCGTACCCTAGCGGGAGGGCCGGATACGCAGTATTTT
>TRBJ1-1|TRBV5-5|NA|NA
CASSSQSNTEAFF
TGTGCCAGCAGCTCACAGTCGAACACTGAAGCTTTCTTT
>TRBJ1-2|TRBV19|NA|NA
CASSIQGLGYTF
TGTGCCAGTAGTATTCAGGGCCTTGGCTACACCTTC
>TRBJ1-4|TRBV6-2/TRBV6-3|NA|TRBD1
CASSYPDRGIATNEKLFF
TGTGCCAGCAGTTACCCGGACAGGGGGATTGCAACTAATGAAAAACTGTTTTTT
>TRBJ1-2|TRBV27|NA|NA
CASSSLTVNGYTF
TGTGCCAGCAGTTCTCTGACAGTGAATGGCTACACCTTC
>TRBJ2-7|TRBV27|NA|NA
CASSSGPHEQYF
TGTGCCAGCAGTTCCGGTCCCCACGAGCAGTACTTC
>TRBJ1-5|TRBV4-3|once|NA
CASSQDINQPQHF
TGCGCCAGCAGCCAAGACATCAATCAGCCCCAGCATTTT
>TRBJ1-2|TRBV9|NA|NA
CASSVEATTWGGNGYTF
TGTGCCAGCAGCGTAGAGGCCACTACTTGGGGGGGGAATGGCTACACCTTC
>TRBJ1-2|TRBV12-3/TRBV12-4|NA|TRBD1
CASSGDRGGGYTF
TGTGCCAGCAGCGGGGACAGGGGAGGGGGCTACACCTTC
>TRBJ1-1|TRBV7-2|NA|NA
CASSLGRMNTEAFF
TGTGCCAGCAGCTTAGGCAGGATGAACACTGAAGCTTTCTTT
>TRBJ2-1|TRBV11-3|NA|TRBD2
CASSEGGSFNEQFF
TGTGCCAGCAGTGAAGGCGGGAGTTTCAATGAGCAGTTCTTC
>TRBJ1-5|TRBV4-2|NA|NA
CASSPQEGGNQPQHF
TGTGCCAGCAGCCCCCAGGAAGGGGGCAATCAGCCCCAGCATTTT
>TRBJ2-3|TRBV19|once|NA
CASSLGGAEHTDTQYF
TGTGCCAGTAGTCTGGGGGGAGCGGAGCACACAGATACGCAGTATTTT
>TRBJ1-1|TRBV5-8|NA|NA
CASRGRTEGDTEAFF
TGTGCCAGCAGGGGTAGGACAGAAGGGGACACTGAAGCTTTCTTT
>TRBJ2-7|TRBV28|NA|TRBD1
CASSTYKQGAYEQYF
TGTGCCAGCAGTACATACAAACAGGGGGCCTACGAGCAGTACTTC
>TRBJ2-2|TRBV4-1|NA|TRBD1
CASSQLAGTGWEDSPTGELFF
TGCGCCAGCAGCCAACTGGCCGGGACAGGGTGGGAGGATAGTCCTACCGGGGAGCTGTTTTTT
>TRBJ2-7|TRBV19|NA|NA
CASSITPGATYEQYF
TGTGCCAGTAGTATTACCCCAGGGGCTACCTACGAGCAGTACTTC
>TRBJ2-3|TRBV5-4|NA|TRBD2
CASSTTGTRADTQYF
TGTGCCAGCAGCACCACCGGGACTAGGGCAGATACGCAGTATTTT
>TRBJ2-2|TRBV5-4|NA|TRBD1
CASSFPRGQGADGELFF
TGTGCCAGCAGCTTCCCTCGTGGACAGGGGGCGGACGGGGAGCTGTTTTTT
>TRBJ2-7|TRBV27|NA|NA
CASSARTEVGYEQYF
TGTGCCAGCAGTGCCAGGACGGAGGTAGGTTACGAGCAGTACTTC